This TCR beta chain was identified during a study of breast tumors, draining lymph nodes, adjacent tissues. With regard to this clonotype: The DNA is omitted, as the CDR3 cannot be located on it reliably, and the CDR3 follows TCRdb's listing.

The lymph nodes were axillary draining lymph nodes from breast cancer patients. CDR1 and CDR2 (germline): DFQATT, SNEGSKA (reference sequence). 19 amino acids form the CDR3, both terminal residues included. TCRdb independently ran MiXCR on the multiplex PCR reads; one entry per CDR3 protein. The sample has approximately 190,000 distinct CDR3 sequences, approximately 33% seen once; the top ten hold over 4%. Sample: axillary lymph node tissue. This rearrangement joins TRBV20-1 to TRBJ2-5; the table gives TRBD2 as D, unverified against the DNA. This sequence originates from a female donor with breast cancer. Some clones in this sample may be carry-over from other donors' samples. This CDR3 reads CSAQEPNSPLHFGNGTQYF.